The 30 T cell receptor beta chains in this list originate from one sample, sequenced in a study of T cell responses to AZD1222 COVID-19 vaccine. Some clones are missing from TCRdb's copy, which holds only in-frame ones; the method was immunoSEQ multiplex PCR. The sample has more than 150,000 clones, more than 80% seen once. Sequencing used peripheral blood, obtained on day 0 of AZD1222 vaccination. The receptors derive from an adult in good health.

The chain joins TRBV5-4 to TRBJ1-2, with D tentatively TRBD1 (5 bases). Germline CDR1 SGHNT, CDR2 YYREEE (reference sequence). The CDR3 runs to 15 residues. V gave up 4 bases and J gave up 5 bases, with 18 bases separating them. The CDR3 loop is CASSAGGGTWYGYTF. In DNA form, the CDR3 reads TGTGCCAGCAGCGCGGGGGGAGGGACTTGGTATGGCTACACCTTC.

The J gene is TRBJ1-2, the V gene TRBV3-1 (or the pseudogene TRBV3-2); 10 nucleotides align to TRBD1. The CDR3 extends over 17 amino acids. The V and J ends lost 0 bases and 2 bases, in that order; junction bases with no gene match: 6. Germline V lookup: CDR1 LGHDT, CDR2 YNNKEL (reference sequence). The CDR3 DNA is TGTGCCAGCAGCCAAGATCGGGACAGGGGACTGAACTATGGCTACACCTTC. It specifies CASSQDRDRGLNYGYTF.

This clone was picked up a small number of times. The chain joins TRBV10-1 to TRBJ2-7; TRBD1 agrees at 12 bases. The trim removed 4 bases at V and 5 bases at J, leaving 12 bases unmatched. Germline V CDR1 and CDR2: WNHNN, SYGVQD (reference sequence). This CDR3 spans 17 amino acids. CDR3 in DNA: TGCGCCAGCAGTGGCCGGGACAGGGGGCGTAATGGAGACGAGCAGTACTTC. Translation: CASSGRDRGRNGDEQYF.

The sample holds a few counts of this clone. V is TRBV9 and J is TRBJ1-4, with TRBD1 identical over 9 bases. This CDR3 comprises 16 residues. V dropped 3 bases and J dropped 8; count of bases not matched to a gene: 11. Germline lookup yields CDR1 SGDLS and CDR2 YYNGEE. The CDR3 region has the DNA TGTGCCAGCAGCGCGCGTCCCGGGACAGGGAGGGAAAAACTGTTTTTT. Amino acid sequence: CASSARPGTGREKLFF.

The chain employs TRBV6-2 or TRBV6-3 and TRBJ2-1; weak D call: TRBD1 (8 bases). This CDR3 has 14 residues. V gave up 5 bases and J gave up 10 bases, with 18 bases separating them. Germline V gene sequence: CDR1 MNHEY, CDR2 SVGEGT. CDR3 DNA: TGTGCCAGCAGTCCCTGGACAGGGCGGGGGGAGCAGTTCTTC. Its translation: CASSPWTGRGEQFF.

This clone has a handful of counts. V usage is TRBV4-3 and J usage is TRBJ1-6; 10 positions match TRBD1. The trim removed 0 bases at V and 9 bases at J, leaving 5 bases unmatched. Germline CDR1 reads LGHNA; CDR2 reads YSLEER. This CDR3 spans 16 amino acids. This CDR3 is CASSQDRQGAGSPLHF. CDR3 nucleotides: TGCGCCAGCAGCCAAGACAGACAGGGGGCGGGTTCACCCCTCCACTTT.

This clone was observed once. The chain recombines TRBV4-1 with TRBJ1-5; tentative D call: TRBD1 (5 bases). This CDR3 has 14 amino acids. In germline, CDR1 is MGHRA, CDR2 YSYEKL. V was clipped by 1 base and J by 5 bases, with 9 bases between them. In DNA, the CDR3 is TGCGCCAGCAGCCAAGTTACACAGGATCAGCCCCAGCATTTT. As protein: CASSQVTQDQPQHF.

The chain joins TRBV15 to TRBJ2-7; 12 nucleotides match TRBD1. V dropped 1 base and J dropped 6; count of bases not matched to a gene: 7. This CDR3 is 16 amino acids long. Germline loops: CDR1 LNHNV, CDR2 YYDKDF (reference sequence). DNA for the CDR3: TGTGCCACCAGCAGAGGGGGCGGGACAGGGGGCCCCGAGCAGTACTTC. Translating it yields CATSRGGGTGGPEQYF.

This chain links TRBV6-4 with TRBJ2-1; TRBD2 aligns across 7 bases. V shed 3 bases and J 5 bases; nucleotides not matched to a gene: 4. In germline, CDR1 is MRHNA, CDR2 SNTAGT. The CDR3 is 14 amino acids. CDR3 coding DNA: TGTGCCAGCAGTGAGGCGGGGGATAACAATGAGCAGTTCTTC. As protein: CASSEAGDNNEQFF.

This clone was counted a single time. This chain joins TRBV9 and TRBJ1-1; D is ambiguous. The CDR3 runs to 13 residues. Germline CDR1 SGDLS, CDR2 YYNGEE. Between the trimmed V and J ends, which lost 3 bases and 7 bases, there was a span of 13 bases. CDR3 region: CASSGYRAGEAFF. DNA for the CDR3: TGTGCCAGCAGCGGATACCGGGCCGGTGAAGCTTTCTTT.

The chain joins TRBV2 to TRBJ2-1; the match to TRBD2 covers 7 bases. CDR1 is SNHLY and CDR2 is FYNNEI in the germline V gene. The junction had 10 bases not matched to a gene; V was cut back by 4 bases and J by 7 bases. This CDR3 comprises 15 residues. As DNA, the CDR3 is TGTGCCAGCAGTGGGGAGGGAGACGCCGTAAATGAGCAGTTCTTC. It encodes CASSGEGDAVNEQFF.

The chain carries TRBV2 and TRBJ2-1; D is uncertain. Deletions cut 4 bases from V and 14 bases from J, with 12 bases between. Germline lookup yields CDR1 SNHLY and CDR2 FYNNEI. This CDR3 comprises 11 residues. In DNA, the CDR3 is TGTGCCAGCAGTGGATCATACTACGAGTTCTTC. This translates into CASSGSYYEFF.

Remarks on this clone: The sample holds other DNA sequences that translate to the same CDR3. The chain links TRBV5-1 to TRBJ2-1; 8 nucleotides line up with TRBD1. Germline V gives CDR1 SGHRS, CDR2 YFSETQ. The V and J ends lost 4 bases and 5 bases, in that order; junction bases with no gene match: 2. The CDR3 is 13 residues long. CDR3 bases: TGCGCCAGCAGCCCACAGGGGGACAATGAGCAGTTCTTC. Amino acids: CASSPQGDNEQFF.

The gene calls are TRBV10-3 and TRBJ1-4; D is perhaps TRBD1 (5 bases). V lost 10 bases and J lost 5, with 11 bases in between. Germline CDR1 reads ENHRY; CDR2 reads SYGVKD. The CDR3 loop spans 12 amino acids. CDR3 in DNA: TGTGCCACACGGGGCCGGAATGAAAAACTGTTTTTT. It is translated as CATRGRNEKLFF.

The sample holds a few counts of this clone. The chain uses TRBV3-1 (or the pseudogene TRBV3-2) and TRBJ1-6; no reliable D call. This CDR3 has 14 amino acids. Germline V gives CDR1 LGHDT, CDR2 YNNKEL (reference sequence). The V end was cut by 1 base, the J end by 7 bases, with 8 bases between. The CDR3 region has the DNA TGTGCCAGCAGCCAAGTGCGGTTGAATTCACCCCTCCACTTT. Translating it yields CASSQVRLNSPLHF.

The V and J genes are TRBV18 and TRBJ1-3; D call uncertain. The V end lost 0 bases, the J end lost 0 bases, and 9 bases lay between the germline ends. In germline, CDR1 is KGHSH, CDR2 LQKENI. CDR3 length: 16 amino acids. The CDR3, as DNA: TGTGCCAGCTCACCACCGAGGTCGAACTCTGGAAACACCATATATTTT. It translates to CASSPPRSNSGNTIYF.

The chain joins TRBV5-4 to TRBJ1-4; the match to TRBD1 covers 8 bases. This CDR3 is built from 15 residues. CDR1 is SGHNT and CDR2 is YYREEE in the germline V gene (reference sequence). The junction had 3 bases not matched to a gene; V was cut back by 2 bases and J by 3 bases. CDR3 DNA: TGTGCCAGCAGCTTAGTACAGGGGGCTAATGAAAAACTGTTTTTT. Its protein product is CASSLVQGANEKLFF.

The rearrangement uses TRBV28 and TRBJ1-6, with TRBD1 matching over 7 bases. The CDR3 sequence is 12 residues long. CDR1 and CDR2 (germline): MDHEN, SYDVKM. The V segment lost 8 bases and the J segment 12 bases; nucleotides outside the gene matches: 7. CDR3 protein: CASDRQGVPLHF. DNA for the CDR3: TGTGCCAGCGACCGACAGGGCGTACCCCTCCACTTT.

The chain uses TRBV6-2 or TRBV6-3 and TRBJ1-1; 7 nucleotides agree with TRBD1. Germline CDR1 and CDR2: MNHEY and SVGEGT. The CDR3 runs 11 residues. V lost 5 bases to trimming and J lost 6 bases; unmatched junction nucleotides: 0. CDR3 nucleotides: TGTGCCAGCAGTCAGGGGGCTGAAGCTTTCTTT. Translated, it gives CASSQGAEAFF.

The rearrangement links TRBV28 to TRBJ1-2; 7 bases fit TRBD1. Trimming took 2 bases from V and 5 from J; bases not matched to a gene: 2. The CDR3 is 13 amino acids. Germline assignment: CDR1 MDHEN and CDR2 SYDVKM. The CDR3 coding sequence is TGTGCCAGCAGTTTACCGGACAGGTATGGCTACACCTTC. Translation gives CASSLPDRYGYTF.

V is TRBV7-2 and J is TRBJ2-7; D call uncertain. This CDR3 spans 14 amino acids. Germline CDR1 SGHTA, CDR2 FQGNSA. The V end was cut by 8 bases, the J end by 2 bases, with 16 bases between. In nucleotides, the CDR3 is TGTGCCAGCGTACAATCGGACGGACCCTACGAGCAGTACTTC. Its protein is CASVQSDGPYEQYF.

This clone was seen just once. This chain links TRBV5-1 with TRBJ2-2, with TRBD1 matching over 10 bases. J lost 5 bases, V lost 4 bases, and 11 bases had no gene match. CDR3 size: 17 residues. Germline values: CDR1 SGHRS, CDR2 YFSETQ. CDR3 sequence reads: CASSVTRDRGKTGELFF. The CDR3 DNA reads TGCGCCAGCAGCGTAACCCGGGACAGGGGAAAAACCGGGGAGCTGTTTTTT.

The genes are TRBV13 and TRBJ1-1; 8 bases are a match to TRBD1. The germline V gene has CDR1 PRHDT and CDR2 FYEKMQ (reference sequence). The CDR3 totals 16 residues. Trimming took 4 bases from V and 5 from J; bases not matched to a gene: 12. This CDR3 is CASSWDTRQGKTEAFF. The CDR3 nucleotides are TGTGCCAGCAGCTGGGATACAAGACAGGGGAAGACTGAAGCTTTCTTT.

The chain uses TRBV7-9 and TRBJ2-2; unclear D gene. This CDR3 is 17 amino acids long. Germline assignment: CDR1 SEHNR and CDR2 FQNEAQ (reference sequence). Trimming took off 4 bases at V and 0 bases at J, with 15 bases between the two ends. The chain's CDR3 is CASSYPVVISNTGELFF. CDR3 nucleotides: TGTGCCAGCAGCTACCCAGTGGTTATATCGAACACCGGGGAGCTGTTTTTT.

The chain employs TRBV6-4 and TRBJ1-5, with D possibly matching TRBD1 (5 bases). CDR3 length: 15 residues. V was trimmed by 4 bases and J by 6 bases, leaving 16 bases between them. The V gene's germline CDR1 is MRHNA and CDR2 SNTAGT. CDR3 amino acids: CASSVTGGAGQPQHF. The CDR3 nucleotides read TGTGCCAGCAGTGTCACGGGAGGGGCTGGTCAGCCCCAGCATTTT.

V gene TRBV5-1 combines with J gene TRBJ2-3; D unresolved. CDR3 size: 14 residues. The germline V gene has CDR1 SGHRS and CDR2 YFSETQ. Trimming took off 0 bases at V and 2 bases at J, with 7 bases between the two ends. CDR3 sequence reads: CASSLALTTDTQYF. CDR3 sequence (DNA): TGCGCCAGCAGCTTGGCCCTTACCACAGATACGCAGTATTTT. Combining the CDR3 with reference TRBV5-1 and TRBJ2-3 gives the whole variable domain KAGVTQTPRYLIKTRGQQVTLSCSPISGHRSVSWYQQTPGQGLQFLFEYFSETQRNKGNFPGRFSGRQFSNSRSEMNVSTLELGDSALYLCASSLALTTDTQYFGPGTRLTVL.

In this sample, this clone turned up a few times. The genes are TRBV19 and TRBJ1-6; possibly TRBD1 for D (6 bases). Trimming pared 5 bases from V and 15 bases from J, leaving 20 bases between. CDR3 length: 14 residues. Germline-derived CDR1 and CDR2 are LNHDA and SQIVND (reference sequence). CDR3 DNA: TGTGCCAGTAGTGTCCGGGGGACTGGGGGCATCCTCCACTTT. It is translated as CASSVRGTGGILHF.

V gene TRBV9 combines with J gene TRBJ1-2; 7 bases line up with TRBD1. The V and J ends lost 3 bases and 3 bases, in that order; junction bases with no gene match: 11. The germline V gene encodes CDR1 SGDLS and CDR2 YYNGEE. CDR3 length equals 16 residues. CDR3 nucleotides: TGTGCCAGCAGCGCCTCAGGAACAGGGGTCGACTATGGCTACACCTTC. Amino acids: CASSASGTGVDYGYTF.

The chain is built from TRBV30 and TRBJ2-1; TRBD2 is a possible D gene (6 bases). The ends were cut back, 6 bases at V and 7 bases at J, with 13 bases in the middle. CDR3 length equals 12 residues. Germline V gene lookup returns CDR1 GTSNPN and CDR2 SVGIG (reference sequence). In DNA form, the CDR3 reads TGTGCCTGCTGGGGGGAGCGGAATGAGCAGTTCTTC. Translated, it gives CACWGERNEQFF.

The chain combines TRBV2 with TRBJ1-3, with D tentatively TRBD1 (6 bases). Trimming removed 2 bases at V and 4 bases at J, with 18 bases between. The CDR3 extends over 17 amino acids. Germline V gene sequence: CDR1 SNHLY, CDR2 FYNNEI. CDR3 bases: TGTGCCAGCAGTGAACCTCCCACAGGGAGGCCCGGAAACACCATATATTTT. Protein sequence: CASSEPPTGRPGNTIYF.